This T cell receptor beta chain was profiled in a study of cytomegalovirus exposure and HLA in healthy donors. Study outcomes and limitations: It has been reported that TCR beta sequences accurately predicted the HLA-A and HLA-B alleles of most subjects. The authors enumerated 180 or so TCR beta chains as linked to cytomegalovirus.

About this clone itself: Its antigen remains unknown.

CDR3 length: 17 amino acids. Looked up from germline, CDR1 is SEHNR and CDR2 is FQNEAQ (reference sequence). The V gene end was trimmed by 1 base and the J gene end by 0 bases; junction bases not matched to a gene: 7. The study ran its PCR with 60 Vbeta and 13 Jbeta primers. Sequencing was performed with immunoSEQ multiplex PCR; in TCRdb, only in-frame clones are kept and a portion is missing. The data show about 120,000 clones, 75% to 90% seen once. The V gene is TRBV7-9, the J gene TRBJ2-3; 7 bases map to TRBD1. This clonotype was sampled from a female donor in good health and CMV-seropositive. The source material was PBMCs. CDR3 in amino acids: CASSLGTGSSSTDTQYF. The DNA of the CDR3 is TGTGCCAGCAGCTTAGGGACAGGCTCATCCAGCACAGATACGCAGTATTTT.